This TCR beta chain was sequenced during a study of Graves' ophthalmopathy and Graves' hyperthyroidism. Study-level results: Most clonotypes expanded in thyroid above 0.001 frequency were present in blood too.

Reliance was placed on clinical symptoms, serum thyroxine, TRAb, thyroid ultrasound and orbital computed tomography for diagnosis. Amplified material comprised TCR beta CDR3 regions derived from RNA transcripts. Second-round multiplex PCR followed a first-round RT-PCR using HTBI primers. TCRdb re-analysed the multiplex PCR reads in MiXCR, keeping a single row per CDR3 protein. The table lists hundreds of thousands of distinct CDR3 sequences, around an eighth of them singletons. The CDR3 sequence is 16 residues long. Deletions cut 4 bases from V and 6 bases from J, with 21 bases between. Germline V gives CDR1 MDHEN, CDR2 SYDVKM. This clonotype appeared many times. The antigen is unknown.

Sequenced input: blood. This chain uses TRBV28 with TRBJ1-2, with a possible D match to TRBD1 (6 bases). This TCR was recovered from a woman aged 25 to 39 with Graves' ophthalmopathy. CDR3 in DNA: TGTGCCAGCAGTTCACCCGGGACAAAAGGATCCCATGGCTACACCTTC. The encoded protein is CASSSPGTKGSHGYTF.